Listed below are T cell receptor beta chains from one sample, sequenced in a study of blood T cell repertoires in COVID-19. TCRdb's table, derived via immunoSEQ multiplex PCR, lists solely in-frame clones and lacks some. The table lists 240,000 or so clones, over 75% of them singletons. The sequenced material came from peripheral blood. These receptors all come from a woman in her twenties or thirties with acute or convalescent COVID-19. Each CDR3 is given with its conserved first and last residue. A D gene is named only where the DNA matches it firmly. Clone size is given for some rows only: seen once, a few or many times, or a class if the clone is expanded.

v_gene: TRBV10-3
j_gene: TRBJ2-2
d_gene: NA
abundance: NA
CDR3nt: TGTGCCAATAAGGAAAGCGCGAACACCGGGGAGCTGTTTTTT
CDR3aa: CANKESANTGELFF

v_gene: TRBV6-1
j_gene: TRBJ1-1
d_gene: NA
abundance: NA
CDR3nt: TGTGCCAGCAGTGAATTCGGGGGGCCAGCTGAAGCTTTCTTT
CDR3aa: CASSEFGGPAEAFF

v_gene: TRBV25-1
j_gene: TRBJ2-5
d_gene: NA
abundance: NA
CDR3nt: TGTGCCAGCTCCTACCTCCGGGACATCCAAGAGACCCAGTACTTC
CDR3aa: CASSYLRDIQETQYF

v_gene: TRBV24-1
j_gene: TRBJ2-5
d_gene: TRBD2
abundance: once
CDR3nt: TGTGCCACCAGTGACGGGGGGACTAGCGGGACTTGGGAGACCCAGTACTTC
CDR3aa: CATSDGGTSGTWETQYF

v_gene: TRBV5-4
j_gene: TRBJ2-5
d_gene: TRBD2
abundance: NA
CDR3nt: TGTGCCAGCAGCTCAAAAGGACTAGCGGTGAGCGGGTCGACCCAGTACTTC
CDR3aa: CASSSKGLAVSGSTQYF

v_gene: TRBV11-3
j_gene: TRBJ1-4
d_gene: NA
abundance: NA
CDR3nt: TGTGCCAGCAGCTCAGCAACTAATGAAAAACTGTTTTTT
CDR3aa: CASSSATNEKLFF

v_gene: TRBV7-2
j_gene: TRBJ2-5
d_gene: NA
abundance: NA
CDR3nt: TGTGCCAGCAGCTTAATTCCGGGGGTCGAGACCCAGTACTTC
CDR3aa: CASSLIPGVETQYF

v_gene: TRBV5-1
j_gene: TRBJ2-7
d_gene: TRBD1
abundance: NA
CDR3nt: TGCGCCAGCAGCTGGTCCCAGAGGGGACAGGTCGACTACGAGCAGTACTTC
CDR3aa: CASSWSQRGQVDYEQYF

v_gene: TRBV6-2/TRBV6-3
j_gene: TRBJ2-7
d_gene: NA
abundance: NA
CDR3nt: TGTGCCAGCAGTCCCTCTAGCGACATCTACGAGCAGTACTTC
CDR3aa: CASSPSSDIYEQYF

v_gene: TRBV10-2
j_gene: TRBJ1-1
d_gene: NA
abundance: once
CDR3nt: TGCGCCAGCAGTGAGTCAGGGGTGAACACTGAAGCTTTCTTT
CDR3aa: CASSESGVNTEAFF

v_gene: TRBV3-1/TRBV3-2
j_gene: TRBJ1-5
d_gene: NA
abundance: NA
CDR3nt: TGTGCCAGCAGCCAAGATCGCACTAACGGTCAGCCCCAGCATTTT
CDR3aa: CASSQDRTNGQPQHF

v_gene: TRBV10-3
j_gene: TRBJ2-7
d_gene: TRBD2
abundance: NA
CDR3nt: TGTGCCATCAGTGCTTGGAGTAGCGGGAGGGCCTACGAGCAGTACTTC
CDR3aa: CAISAWSSGRAYEQYF

v_gene: TRBV6-6
j_gene: TRBJ2-3
d_gene: NA
abundance: NA
CDR3nt: TGTGCCAGCAGGAGCGGGTTAGGTACGCAGTATTTT
CDR3aa: CASRSGLGTQYF

v_gene: TRBV6-2/TRBV6-3
j_gene: TRBJ2-1
d_gene: TRBD2
abundance: NA
CDR3nt: TGTGCCAGCAGCGCCGGGACTAGCGGGAGAGGTTCCCATTACAATGAGCAGTTCTTC
CDR3aa: CASSAGTSGRGSHYNEQFF

v_gene: TRBV28
j_gene: TRBJ1-2
d_gene: NA
abundance: NA
CDR3nt: TGTGCCAGCAGCCGACTTACCTTC
CDR3aa: CASSRLTF

v_gene: TRBV5-5
j_gene: TRBJ2-7
d_gene: NA
abundance: NA
CDR3nt: TGTGCCAGCAGCCCAAGGCGGCCGGGGACCTACGAGCAGTACTTC
CDR3aa: CASSPRRPGTYEQYF

v_gene: TRBV6-2/TRBV6-3
j_gene: TRBJ2-7
d_gene: TRBD2
abundance: once
CDR3nt: TGTGCCAGCAGCTCTCTAGCGGGAGGTGGTTACGAGCAGTACTTC
CDR3aa: CASSSLAGGGYEQYF

v_gene: TRBV12-3/TRBV12-4
j_gene: TRBJ2-7
d_gene: TRBD2
abundance: NA
CDR3nt: TGTGCCAGCAGTTCGGGGGGTTTTCACGAGCAGTACTTC
CDR3aa: CASSSGGFHEQYF

v_gene: TRBV18
j_gene: TRBJ1-1
d_gene: NA
abundance: NA
CDR3nt: TGTGCCAGCTCACCAGGGTCGACACTAGCTTTCTTT
CDR3aa: CASSPGSTLAFF

v_gene: TRBV6-6
j_gene: TRBJ2-1
d_gene: TRBD2
abundance: NA
CDR3nt: TGTGCCAGCAGCCCAGGCGGGACTAGCGGAAACAATGAGCAGTTCTTC
CDR3aa: CASSPGGTSGNNEQFF

v_gene: TRBV7-9
j_gene: TRBJ2-1
d_gene: TRBD2
abundance: NA
CDR3nt: TGTGCCAGCGGGAAGCGGGAGGAATACAATGAGCAGTTCTTC
CDR3aa: CASGKREEYNEQFF

v_gene: TRBV7-7
j_gene: TRBJ2-7
d_gene: TRBD2
abundance: NA
CDR3nt: TGTGCTAGCAGCTTACCCAAGACAGGCGTGACTAGCGGGCGCACCTACGAGCAGTACTTC
CDR3aa: CASSLPKTGVTSGRTYEQYF

v_gene: TRBV29-1
j_gene: TRBJ2-7
d_gene: NA
abundance: NA
CDR3nt: TGCAGCGTTGACTCCGGTTATCAGGGGCTCGAGCAGTACTTC
CDR3aa: CSVDSGYQGLEQYF

v_gene: TRBV4-3
j_gene: TRBJ2-7
d_gene: NA
abundance: once
CDR3nt: TGCGCCAGCAGCCAAGACTACCCGACCTACGAGCAGTACTTC
CDR3aa: CASSQDYPTYEQYF

v_gene: TRBV7-8
j_gene: TRBJ1-4
d_gene: TRBD1
abundance: NA
CDR3nt: TGTGCCAGCAGCGTAAAACAGGGGGCTGGTGAAAAACTGTTTTTT
CDR3aa: CASSVKQGAGEKLFF

v_gene: TRBV3-1/TRBV3-2
j_gene: TRBJ2-2
d_gene: TRBD2
abundance: NA
CDR3nt: TGTGCCAGCAGCCAAGATCGGCGGGAGGGCCGGAACGGGGAGCTGTTTTTT
CDR3aa: CASSQDRREGRNGELFF

v_gene: TRBV27
j_gene: TRBJ1-6
d_gene: NA
abundance: NA
CDR3nt: TGTGCCAGCAGCTGGGGAACAGGGAACTATAATTCACCCCTCCACTTT
CDR3aa: CASSWGTGNYNSPLHF

v_gene: TRBV2
j_gene: TRBJ1-5
d_gene: NA
abundance: NA
CDR3nt: TGTGCCAGCAGTGAGCCCGGGGGGTATAGCAATCAGCCCCAGCATTTT
CDR3aa: CASSEPGGYSNQPQHF

v_gene: TRBV29-1
j_gene: TRBJ2-5
d_gene: NA
abundance: NA
CDR3nt: TGCAGCGTTGTCGGGAGAGGGGAGACCCAGTACTTC
CDR3aa: CSVVGRGETQYF

v_gene: TRBV7-2
j_gene: TRBJ1-2
d_gene: TRBD1
abundance: once
CDR3nt: TGTGCCAGCAGCCGCGGACAGGGGTCGGGTGGCTACACCTTC
CDR3aa: CASSRGQGSGGYTF

v_gene: TRBV29-1
j_gene: TRBJ2-5
d_gene: TRBD2
abundance: NA
CDR3nt: TGCAGCGTTGAGGGGGGACTAGCGGGAGTAAAGGGCTTAGAGACCCAGTACTTC
CDR3aa: CSVEGGLAGVKGLETQYF

v_gene: TRBV7-8
j_gene: TRBJ1-6
d_gene: NA
abundance: NA
CDR3nt: TGTGCCAGCAGCCCGCCCTTGTTGAGGTTTGAGGGTTCACCCCTCCACTTT
CDR3aa: CASSPPLLRFEGSPLHF

v_gene: TRBV4-2
j_gene: TRBJ2-3
d_gene: NA
abundance: NA
CDR3nt: TGTGCCAGCAGCCAAGGGAATCCGGGTTTGGATACGCAGTATTTT
CDR3aa: CASSQGNPGLDTQYF

v_gene: TRBV5-1
j_gene: TRBJ1-2
d_gene: NA
abundance: NA
CDR3nt: TGCGCCAGCAGCTTGCTGGCAGGGGATGGCTACACCTTC
CDR3aa: CASSLLAGDGYTF

v_gene: TRBV10-1
j_gene: TRBJ2-1
d_gene: NA
abundance: NA
CDR3nt: TGCGCCAGCAGTGATACCCAGGAGGTCAGGGAGCAGTTCTTC
CDR3aa: CASSDTQEVREQFF

v_gene: TRBV7-2
j_gene: TRBJ2-3
d_gene: TRBD2
abundance: NA
CDR3nt: TGTGCCAGCAGCTTCGGAGCGGGGGCTACAGATACGCAGTATTTT
CDR3aa: CASSFGAGATDTQYF

v_gene: TRBV7-3
j_gene: TRBJ1-1
d_gene: NA
abundance: NA
CDR3nt: TGTGCCAGCAGCGCAAGCGGCGCGCGGGGCACTGAAGCTTTCTTT
CDR3aa: CASSASGARGTEAFF

v_gene: TRBV9
j_gene: TRBJ1-3
d_gene: NA
abundance: few
CDR3nt: TGTGCCAGCAGCGTTCTTGTCGGAAACACCATATATTTT
CDR3aa: CASSVLVGNTIYF

v_gene: TRBV7-9
j_gene: TRBJ2-5
d_gene: TRBD1
abundance: NA
CDR3nt: TGTGCCAGCAGCCGCGACAGGGGGCAAGAGACCCAGTACTTC
CDR3aa: CASSRDRGQETQYF

v_gene: TRBV10-3
j_gene: TRBJ2-1
d_gene: TRBD2
abundance: NA
CDR3nt: TGTGCCATCAGTGCAGTGATAGCGGGAGGGCCAGGCAATGAGCAGTTCTTC
CDR3aa: CAISAVIAGGPGNEQFF

v_gene: TRBV4-1
j_gene: TRBJ1-1
d_gene: TRBD1
abundance: NA
CDR3nt: TGCGCCAGCAGCCCTACGCCGGGACAGGCAATCACTGAAGCTTTCTTT
CDR3aa: CASSPTPGQAITEAFF

v_gene: TRBV18
j_gene: TRBJ2-7
d_gene: TRBD1
abundance: NA
CDR3nt: TGTGCCAGCTCACCGGACAGGGGCGCCTACGAGCAGTACTTC
CDR3aa: CASSPDRGAYEQYF

v_gene: TRBV5-4
j_gene: TRBJ2-2
d_gene: NA
abundance: NA
CDR3nt: TGTGCCAGCAGCTTGGCCGAGACAGGCGGTGGGGGCACCGGGGAGCTGTTTTTT
CDR3aa: CASSLAETGGGGTGELFF

v_gene: TRBV6-6
j_gene: TRBJ2-2
d_gene: TRBD2
abundance: NA
CDR3nt: TGTGCCAGCACCGGGACTAGCGAGACCGGGGAGCTGTTTTTT
CDR3aa: CASTGTSETGELFF

v_gene: TRBV14
j_gene: TRBJ2-2
d_gene: NA
abundance: NA
CDR3nt: TGTGCCAGCAGCCCTCTAGCGTTAAGGTCCGGGGAGCTGTTTTTT
CDR3aa: CASSPLALRSGELFF

v_gene: TRBV7-8
j_gene: TRBJ2-3
d_gene: TRBD2
abundance: NA
CDR3nt: TGTGCCAGCAGCGGTCTGAGCGGGATGTTGTCAGATACGCAGTATTTT
CDR3aa: CASSGLSGMLSDTQYF

v_gene: TRBV5-1
j_gene: TRBJ1-5
d_gene: NA
abundance: NA
CDR3nt: TGCGCCAGCAGCGAGGGGGAAATGGAGCAGCCCCAGCATTTT
CDR3aa: CASSEGEMEQPQHF